These 15 T cell receptor beta chains were sequenced from one sample in a study of T cells in women clearing cervical HPV infection. Only in-frame clones appear in the TCRdb table, and some are missing; sequencing was by immunoSEQ multiplex PCR. The listing records about 33,000 clones. What was sequenced was blood buffy coat. These receptors all come from a woman between 18 and 70 years old with a cervical HPV16 infection that either progressed to CIN3+ or cleared (not recorded which).

Turning to this clone: The read gets to within 3 residues of the CDR3 end, and the germline J gene fills in the rest. J is TRBJ2-3 and V is TRBV30; 16 positions match TRBD2. CDR3 length equals 19 residues. The V segment lost 5 bases and the J segment 5 bases; nucleotides outside the gene matches: 16. Germline V lookup: CDR1 GTSNPN, CDR2 SVGIG (reference sequence). CDR3 residues: CAWASPGLAGGPRGDTQYF. CDR3 DNA (partial): TGTGCCTGGGCCTCCCCGGGACTAGCGGGAGGGCCAAGAGGAGATACG.

In regard to this clone: The CDR3 extends 3 residues past the end of the read, so its final part is completed from the germline J gene. Other DNA sequences from this sample encode an identical CDR3 as well. This sequence joins TRBV20-1 and TRBJ2-7; tentative D call: TRBD1 (6 bases). Trimming removed 6 bases at V and 2 bases at J, with 17 bases between. The germline V gene has CDR1 DFQATT and CDR2 SNEGSKA (reference sequence). The CDR3 runs to 14 residues. This CDR3 is CSADPGQGTYEQYF. The DNA read from the CDR3 is TGCAGTGCGGACCCAGGGCAGGGGACCTACGAG.

As for this clone: With the read ending 3 residues before the CDR3 end, the germline J gene is used to fill in that end. The chain couples TRBV2 to TRBJ1-6; D gene unclear. Germline V gene data show CDR1 as SNHLY and CDR2 as FYNNEI. This CDR3 has 14 residues. The germline V and J ends were trimmed by 6 bases and 0 bases, with 6 bases remaining between them. CDR3 DNA (partial): TGTGCCAGCAGCGGTAGCTCCTATAATTCACCC. This gives the protein CASSGSSYNSP. Given in full, the CDR3 is CASSGSSYNSPLHF.

Points on this clone: The read finishes 3 residues shy of the CDR3 end, and the germline J gene is used to complete it. V usage is TRBV23-1 and J usage is TRBJ1-6; 9 bases align to TRBD1. TRBV23-1 is filed as an ORF, its function uncertain. J gave up 8 bases and V 7 bases, and 6 bases lay outside the gene matches. The CDR3 is made up of 14 amino acids. The DNA read from the CDR3 is TGCGCCAGCATCCCGGGACAGGGCTATTCACCC. It encodes CASIPGQGYSP. The whole CDR3 protein is CASIPGQGYSPLHF.

As regards this clone: From the germline J gene comes the end of the CDR3, since the read stops 3 residues before it. This chain links TRBV12-3 or TRBV12-4 with TRBJ2-2, with TRBD1 identical over 8 bases. J gave up 5 bases and V 2 bases, and 7 bases lay outside the gene matches. The CDR3 runs 16 residues. CDR3 amino acids: CASSLSRTGLTGELFF. The CDR3 bases that were read are TGTGCCAGCAGTTTATCACGGACAGGGTTAACCGGGGAG.

Worth noting for this clone: The read ends 3 residues before the CDR3 terminus; that terminus is restored from the germline J gene. The chain uses TRBV11-1 and TRBJ2-2, with TRBD1 matching over 7 bases. The CDR3 is made up of 15 amino acids. V was clipped by 4 bases and J by 5 bases; unmatched bases: 7. Germline V gene sequence: CDR1 SGHAT, CDR2 FQDESV (reference sequence). The CDR3 DNA, read in part, is TGTGCCAGCAGCTCTAAGACAGGGTTGACCGGGGAG. Translation gives CASSSKTGLTGE. The full-length CDR3 reads as CASSSKTGLTGELFF.

As concerns this clone: The read ends 3 residues early relative to the CDR3; the germline J gene fills the gap. V gene TRBV20-1 combines with J gene TRBJ2-3; possible D gene TRBD2, 6 bases. V dropped 6 bases and J dropped 2 bases, with 18 bases sitting between them. The CDR3 has 15 amino acids. Germline loops: CDR1 DFQATT, CDR2 SNEGSKA (reference sequence). The CDR3 here is CSASGLTLYTDTQYF. The part of the CDR3 DNA that was read is TGCAGTGCATCGGGACTTACGCTCTACACAGATACG.

In regard to this clone: The sequenced fragment ends 3 residues before the CDR3 boundary, so the rest is inferred from the germline J gene. This sequence joins TRBV19 and TRBJ1-1; TRBD1 matches at 9 bases. Germline V CDR1 and CDR2: LNHDA, SQIVND (reference sequence). The CDR3 spans 14 residues. V was clipped by 7 bases and J by 3 bases; unmatched bases: 6. CDR3 DNA, as far as it was read: TGTGCCAGTAATTTACAGGGGGCCCACACTGAA. As protein: CASNLQGAHTE. The whole CDR3 sequence is CASNLQGAHTEAFF. Combining the CDR3 with reference TRBV19 and TRBJ1-1 gives the whole variable domain DGGITQSPKYLFRKEGQNVTLSCEQNLNHDAMYWYRQDPGQGLRLIYYSQIVNDFQKGDIAEGYSVSREKKESFPLTVTSAQKNPTAFYLCASNLQGAHTEAFFGQGTRLTVV.

Note on this clone: Read coverage stops 3 residues before the CDR3 terminus; the germline J gene supplies the remainder. Other nucleotide sequences from this sample produce the same CDR3. This rearrangement joins TRBV5-4 to TRBJ1-2; D unresolved. The germline V gene encodes CDR1 SGHNT and CDR2 YYREEE (reference sequence). CDR3 size: 12 residues. CDR3 bases read: TGTGCCAGCAGCTTCCTAGGTATTGGT. Translation gives CASSFLGIG. In full, the CDR3 reads CASSFLGIGYTF.

Note on this clone: The CDR3 end lies 3 residues beyond the end of the read and is filled in from the germline J gene. The V call is TRBV11-1, the J call TRBJ2-2; TRBD1 matches 8 bases. V shed 5 bases and J 7 bases; nucleotides not matched to a gene: 3. The CDR3 has 13 amino acids. Germline V gene lookup returns CDR1 SGHAT and CDR2 FQDESV (reference sequence). The CDR3 sequence: CASSRQGIGELFF. The sequenced CDR3 bases are TGTGCCAGCAGCCGACAGGGGATCGGGGAG.

As regards this clone: The read ends 3 residues shy of where the CDR3 ends; the end is completed using the germline J gene. This chain links TRBV7-9 with TRBJ1-1; 7 bases match TRBD1. Germline V gene sequence: CDR1 SEHNR, CDR2 FQNEAQ (reference sequence). J gave up 5 bases and V 6 bases, and 9 bases lay outside the gene matches. The CDR3 extends over 14 amino acids. The CDR3 spells CASRATGERTEAFF. CDR3 DNA, as far as it was read: TGTGCCAGCAGAGCAACAGGGGAGAGGACTGAA.

In regard to this clone: The read falls 3 residues short of the CDR3 end, and the missing part is taken from the germline J gene. The chain couples TRBV19 to TRBJ1-5, with D hard to call. V shed 5 bases and J shed 3 bases, with 8 bases lying between them. CDR1 LNHDA and CDR2 SQIVND come from the germline V gene (reference sequence). The CDR3 runs to 13 residues. CDR3 bases read: TGTGCCAGTAGTTGGGCTCCCAATCAGCCC. This encodes CASSWAPNQP. The entire CDR3 reads CASSWAPNQPQHF. The full variable domain, completed using reference TRBV19 and TRBJ1-5, is DGGITQSPKYLFRKEGQNVTLSCEQNLNHDAMYWYRQDPGQGLRLIYYSQIVNDFQKGDIAEGYSVSREKKESFPLTVTSAQKNPTAFYLCASSWAPNQPQHFGDGTRLSIL.

A remark on this clone: The CDR3 is cut off 3 residues early in the read; its end comes from the germline J gene. This chain connects TRBV7-9 to TRBJ2-7; D is uncertain. The germline CDR1 and CDR2 sequences are SEHNR and FQNEAQ (reference sequence). V was clipped by 1 base and J by 6 bases, with 13 bases between them. The CDR3 length is 14 residues. CDR3 DNA (partial): TGTGCCAGCAGCTTAGAAGTTCGAAGGGCCGAG. Its translation is CASSLEVRRAE. The complete CDR3 protein is CASSLEVRRAEQYF.

With respect to this clone: The read gets to within 3 residues of the CDR3 end, and the germline J gene fills in the rest. The J gene is TRBJ2-3, the V gene TRBV5-1; TRBD2 aligns across 7 bases. V shed 5 bases and J 2 bases; nucleotides not matched to a gene: 5. The V gene's germline CDR1 is SGHRS and CDR2 YFSETQ. The length of the CDR3 is 14 residues. The chain's CDR3 is CASRQTSDTDTQYF. CDR3 DNA, as far as it was read: TGCGCCAGCAGACAAACTAGCGACACAGATACG. Full variable domain (rest looked up from reference TRBV5-1 and TRBJ2-3): KAGVTQTPRYLIKTRGQQVTLSCSPISGHRSVSWYQQTPGQGLQFLFEYFSETQRNKGNFPGRFSGRQFSNSRSEMNVSTLELGDSALYLCASRQTSDTDTQYFGPGTRLTVL.

With respect to this clone: The read stops 3 residues short of the end of the CDR3; the missing end is completed from the germline J gene. This chain links TRBV7-9 with TRBJ1-1, with D possibly matching TRBD1 (5 bases). This CDR3 is built from 14 residues. Trimming took 3 bases from V and 0 from J, leaving 8 bases between them. Germline lookup yields CDR1 SEHNR and CDR2 FQNEAQ (reference sequence). The CDR3 here is CASSFSGLNTEAFF. The CDR3 bases that were read are TGTGCCAGCAGCTTTTCAGGGTTGAACACTGAA.